This T cell receptor beta chain was identified in a study of cytomegalovirus exposure and HLA in healthy donors. Findings of the study overall: TCR beta V segments were, for the most part, productive about 87% or about 30% of the time in an earlier analysis.

This clone was seen a single time. The target antigen is unknown. It was with 60 Vbeta and 13 Jbeta primers that the PCR ran. Libraries were prepared by immunoSEQ multiplex PCR; TCRdb keeps only in-frame clonotypes and omits some of them. The sample includes about 60,000 clones, roughly 80% of them seen just once. The germline V gene has CDR1 SGHVS and CDR2 FQNEAQ. CDR3 length equals 16 residues. Trimming removed 4 bases from V and 0 bases from J, with 13 bases in between. This receptor was taken from a woman between 40 and 50 years old in good health and CMV-seropositive. What was sequenced was PBMCs. J is TRBJ1-3 and V is TRBV7-8; maybe TRBD1 (6 bases). The CDR3 nucleotides are TGTGCCAGCAGCTCAGAAGGACAGAGCTCTGGAAACACCATATATTTT. The encoded protein is CASSSEGQSSGNTIYF.